A single sample gave rise to the 10 T cell receptor beta chains below, sequenced in a study of control samples from healthy donors and cancer patients. TCRdb's table, derived via immunoSEQ multiplex PCR, lists solely in-frame clones and lacks some. The table has 35,000 to 55,000 clones, about 89% seen once. Source material: PBMCs. These receptors originate from an older woman with lung cancer.

Notes on this clone: Other DNA sequences from this sample encode an identical CDR3 as well. V and J are TRBV3-1 (or the pseudogene TRBV3-2) and TRBJ1-2; no definite D call. Trimming stripped 1 base from V and 3 bases from J, with 3 bases between. The germline V gene encodes CDR1 LGHDT and CDR2 YNNKEL (reference sequence). The CDR3 runs 12 residues. In DNA form, the CDR3 reads TGTGCCAGCAGCCAAGGCGACTATGGCTACACCTTC. Its protein product is CASSQGDYGYTF.

The J gene is TRBJ1-1, the V gene TRBV7-9, with 8 bases matching TRBD1. Germline-derived CDR1 and CDR2 are SEHNR and FQNEAQ (reference sequence). The CDR3 spans 17 residues. The V and J ends lost 1 base and 4 bases, in that order; junction bases with no gene match: 11. CDR3 sequence: CASSLGIQGDGGTEAFF. CDR3 DNA: TGTGCCAGCAGCTTAGGAATACAGGGGGATGGGGGCACTGAAGCTTTCTTT.

The chain has TRBV6-5 and TRBJ1-2; D is ambiguous. This CDR3 spans 13 amino acids. V dropped 5 bases and J dropped 4 bases, with 11 bases sitting between them. Germline V gene data show CDR1 as MNHEY and CDR2 as SVGAGI. The CDR3 reads CASSLSASYGYTF. The CDR3 DNA is TGTGCCAGCAGTCTGTCGGCGTCCTATGGCTACACCTTC.

This clone was counted a few times. The rearrangement joins TRBV6-5 to TRBJ1-2; D call uncertain. Germline loops: CDR1 MNHEY, CDR2 SVGAGI. The CDR3 has 15 residues. The ends were cut back, 0 bases at V and 7 bases at J, with 15 bases in the middle. The CDR3 sequence is CASSYSGRGGGGYTF. CDR3 in DNA: TGTGCCAGCAGTTACTCCGGGCGGGGAGGTGGTGGCTACACCTTC.

The chain recombines TRBV4-3 with TRBJ2-7, with 7 bases fitting TRBD1. The V and J ends lost 0 bases and 5 bases, in that order; junction bases with no gene match: 10. The CDR3 has 16 amino acids. Germline CDR1 LGHNA, CDR2 YSLEER. The CDR3 is CASSQDFKQGSDEQYF. CDR3 bases: TGCGCCAGCAGCCAAGATTTTAAACAGGGGTCCGACGAGCAGTACTTC.

This chain uses TRBV9 with TRBJ1-6; no clear D gene. The germline CDR1 and CDR2 sequences are SGDLS and YYNGEE. The CDR3 has 16 residues. V dropped 7 bases and J dropped 0 bases, with 14 bases sitting between them. The CDR3 sequence is CASSAGGSSYNSPLHF. The CDR3 bases are TGTGCCAGCTCGGCGGGAGGGAGCTCCTATAATTCACCCCTCCACTTT.

The V call is TRBV10-3, the J call TRBJ1-1, with D perhaps TRBD1 (5 bases). V lost 0 bases to trimming and J lost 4 bases, with 12 bases between them. Germline V gene sequence: CDR1 ENHRY, CDR2 SYGVKD. The CDR3 is made up of 15 amino acids. CDR3 bases: TGTGCCATCAGTGAGTCGAGGCAGGGACTCACTGAAGCTTTCTTT. This translates into CAISESRQGLTEAFF.

The V gene is TRBV18, the J gene TRBJ2-7, with TRBD1 identical over 8 bases. Germline V gene sequence: CDR1 KGHSH, CDR2 LQKENI. CDR3 length: 16 residues. Trimming removed 3 bases from V and 3 bases from J; junction bases left unmatched: 10. The CDR3 DNA follows: TGTGCCAGCTCACCCCTGGGCGGGACAGGCTACTACGAGCAGTACTTC. Translating gives CASSPLGGTGYYEQYF.

The V call is TRBV19, the J call TRBJ2-1; D gene uncertain. This CDR3 region has 15 residues. V shed 3 bases and J shed 1 base, with 10 bases lying between them. CDR1 is LNHDA, CDR2 SQIVND, per germline (reference sequence). CDR3 coding DNA: TGTGCCAGTAGTATTGTCCGGGTTTCCTACAATGAGCAGTTCTTC. Translation: CASSIVRVSYNEQFF.

This rearrangement joins TRBV5-4 to TRBJ2-3; D unclear. V lost 0 bases and J 2 bases, leaving 10 bases between the germline ends. Germline values: CDR1 SGHNT, CDR2 YYREEE (reference sequence). This CDR3 is built from 15 residues. This CDR3 is CASSLDLIDTDTQYF. The CDR3 region has the DNA TGTGCCAGCAGCTTGGACCTCATAGACACAGATACGCAGTATTTT.